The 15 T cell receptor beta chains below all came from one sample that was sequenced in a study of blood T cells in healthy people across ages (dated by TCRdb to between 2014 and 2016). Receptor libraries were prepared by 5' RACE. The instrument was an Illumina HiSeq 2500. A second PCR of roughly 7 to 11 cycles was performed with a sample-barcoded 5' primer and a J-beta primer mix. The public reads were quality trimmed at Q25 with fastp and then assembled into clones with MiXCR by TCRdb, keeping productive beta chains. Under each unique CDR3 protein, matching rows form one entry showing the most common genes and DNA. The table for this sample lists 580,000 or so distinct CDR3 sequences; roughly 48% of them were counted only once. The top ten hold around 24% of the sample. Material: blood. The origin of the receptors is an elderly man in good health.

As DNA, the CDR3 is TGTGCCATCAGTGAGTCGGTTTCTGTAGGAGAGACCCAGTACTTC. Protein: CAISESVSVGETQYF. The chain links TRBV10-3 to TRBJ2-5; D call uncertain. This CDR3 spans 15 amino acids. Germline loops: CDR1 ENHRY, CDR2 SYGVKD. Trimming removed 0 bases from V and 4 bases from J, with 12 bases in between.

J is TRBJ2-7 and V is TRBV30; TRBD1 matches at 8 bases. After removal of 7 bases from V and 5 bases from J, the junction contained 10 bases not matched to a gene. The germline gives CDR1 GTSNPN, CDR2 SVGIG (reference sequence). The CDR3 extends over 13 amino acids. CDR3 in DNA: TGTGCCTCGGATAACAGGGGGTTCAACGAGCAGTACTTC. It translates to CASDNRGFNEQYF. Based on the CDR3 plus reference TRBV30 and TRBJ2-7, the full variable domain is SQTIHQWPATLVQPVGSPLSLECTVEGTSNPNLYWYRQAAGRGLQLLFYSVGIGQISSEVPQNLSASRPQDRQFILSSKKLLLSDSGFYLCASDNRGFNEQYFGPGTRLTVT.

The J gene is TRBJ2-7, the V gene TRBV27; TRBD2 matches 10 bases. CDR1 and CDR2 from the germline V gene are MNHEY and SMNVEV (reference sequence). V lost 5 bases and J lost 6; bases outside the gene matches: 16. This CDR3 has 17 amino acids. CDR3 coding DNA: TGTGCCAGCAGTCCCCCGCCCAAACTAGCGGGGATCGCCGAGCAGTACTTC. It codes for CASSPPPKLAGIAEQYF.

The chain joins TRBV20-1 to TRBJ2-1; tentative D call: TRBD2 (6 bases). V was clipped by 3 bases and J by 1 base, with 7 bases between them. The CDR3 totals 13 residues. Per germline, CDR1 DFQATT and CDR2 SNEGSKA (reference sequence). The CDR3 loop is CSARRESYNEQFF. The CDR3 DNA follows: TGCAGTGCTAGGCGGGAATCCTACAATGAGCAGTTCTTC.

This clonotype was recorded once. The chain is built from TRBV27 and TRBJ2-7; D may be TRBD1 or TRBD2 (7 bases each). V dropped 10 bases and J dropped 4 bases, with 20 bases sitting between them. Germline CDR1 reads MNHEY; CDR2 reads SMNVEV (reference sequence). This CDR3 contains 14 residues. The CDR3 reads CATSNQGGRYEQYF. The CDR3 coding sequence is TGTGCCACCAGCAACCAGGGGGGGAGGTACGAGCAGTACTTC.

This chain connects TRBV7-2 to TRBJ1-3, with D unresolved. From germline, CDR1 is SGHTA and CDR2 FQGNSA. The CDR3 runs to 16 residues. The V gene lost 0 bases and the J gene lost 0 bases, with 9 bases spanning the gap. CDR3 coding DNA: TGTGCCAGCAGCTTAGCGGCAGGACCCTCTGGAAACACCATATATTTT. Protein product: CASSLAAGPSGNTIYF.

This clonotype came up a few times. The CDR3 region is CSALRTGGSNTEAFF. The CDR3 bases are TGCAGTGCTCTCCGGACAGGGGGATCGAACACTGAAGCTTTCTTT. The rearrangement uses TRBV20-1 and TRBJ1-1, with 10 bases aligning to TRBD1. Germline assignment: CDR1 DFQATT and CDR2 SNEGSKA (reference sequence). This CDR3 has 15 amino acids. With 5 bases clipped from V and 1 base from J, the junction kept 7 bases outside the gene matches.

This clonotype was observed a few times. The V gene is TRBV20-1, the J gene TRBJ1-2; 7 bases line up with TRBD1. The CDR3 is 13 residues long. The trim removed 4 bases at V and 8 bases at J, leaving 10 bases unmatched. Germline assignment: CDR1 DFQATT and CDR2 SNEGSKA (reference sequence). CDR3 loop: CSATDRSYGGYTF. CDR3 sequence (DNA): TGCAGTGCTACGGACAGGAGTTATGGAGGCTACACCTTC.

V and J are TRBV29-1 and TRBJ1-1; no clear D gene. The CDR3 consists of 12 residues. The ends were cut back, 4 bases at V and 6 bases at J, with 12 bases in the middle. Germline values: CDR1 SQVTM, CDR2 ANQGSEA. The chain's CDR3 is CSVVTQSAEAFF. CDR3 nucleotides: TGCAGCGTTGTAACACAGAGTGCTGAAGCTTTCTTT. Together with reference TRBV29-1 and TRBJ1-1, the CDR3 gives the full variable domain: SAVISQKPSRDICQRGTSLTIQCQVDSQVTMMFWYRQQPGQSLTLIATANQGSEATYESGFVIDKFPISRPNLTFSTLTVSNMSPEDSSIYLCSVVTQSAEAFFGQGTRLTVV.

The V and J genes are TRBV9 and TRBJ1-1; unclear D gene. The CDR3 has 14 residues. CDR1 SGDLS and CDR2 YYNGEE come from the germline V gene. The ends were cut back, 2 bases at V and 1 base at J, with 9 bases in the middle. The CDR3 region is CASSVTPGNTEAFF. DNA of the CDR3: TGTGCCAGCAGCGTTACCCCTGGGAACACTGAAGCTTTCTTT. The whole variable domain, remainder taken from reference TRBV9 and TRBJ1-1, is DSGVTQTPKHLITATGQRVTLRCSPRSGDLSVYWYQQSLDQGLQFLIQYYNGEERAKGNILERFSAQQFPDLHSELNLSSLELGDSALYFCASSVTPGNTEAFFGQGTRLTVV.

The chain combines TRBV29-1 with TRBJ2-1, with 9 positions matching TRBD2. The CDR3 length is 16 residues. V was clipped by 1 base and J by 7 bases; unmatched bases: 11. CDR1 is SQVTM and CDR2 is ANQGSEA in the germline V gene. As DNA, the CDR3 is TGCAGCGTTGAAGTCCTCAGGGCTAGCGGGACGAATGAGCAGTTCTTC. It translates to CSVEVLRASGTNEQFF.

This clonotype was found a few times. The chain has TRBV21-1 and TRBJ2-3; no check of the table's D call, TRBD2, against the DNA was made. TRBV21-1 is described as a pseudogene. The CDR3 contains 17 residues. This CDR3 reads CASSKAPPSGRADTQYF. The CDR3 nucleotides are TGTGCCAGCAGCAAAGCCCCCCCTAGCGGGAGGGCAGATACGCAGTATTTT.

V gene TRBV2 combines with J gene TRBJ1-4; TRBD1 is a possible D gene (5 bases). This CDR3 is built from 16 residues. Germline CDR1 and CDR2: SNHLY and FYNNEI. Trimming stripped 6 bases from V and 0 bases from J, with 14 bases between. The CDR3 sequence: CASRLEGTTTNEKLFF. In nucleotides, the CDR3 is TGTGCCAGCAGGTTGGAGGGGACCACAACTAATGAAAAACTGTTTTTT.

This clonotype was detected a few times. This chain's CDR3 is CSARTGRDNEQFF. The DNA for the CDR3 is TGCAGTGCTCGGACCGGGAGGGACAATGAGCAGTTCTTC. The gene calls are TRBV20-1 and TRBJ2-1; 8 bases are shared with TRBD2. Germline V lookup: CDR1 DFQATT, CDR2 SNEGSKA (reference sequence). Trimming at V came to 5 bases and at J to 5 bases, leaving 5 bases not matched to a gene. The CDR3 runs to 13 residues.

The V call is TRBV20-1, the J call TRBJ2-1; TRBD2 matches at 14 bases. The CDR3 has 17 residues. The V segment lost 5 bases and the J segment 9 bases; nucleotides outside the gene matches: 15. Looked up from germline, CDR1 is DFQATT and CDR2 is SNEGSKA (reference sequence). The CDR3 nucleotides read TGCAGTGCTTTCGGGGGGGCCGGGACTAGCGGGAGTGGTGAGCAGTTCTTC. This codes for CSAFGGAGTSGSGEQFF.